This TCR beta chain was found in a study of OX40 agonist ivuxolimab in advanced cancers. Study information: Prior anti-PD-1, anti-PD-L1 or anti-CTLA-4 therapy did not bar entry, and 40% had some. Points from the study as a whole: On average, CD8+ T cells showed a greater number of expanded clones than CD4+.

The data were produced by immunoSEQ multiplex PCR, yet TCRdb's version contains in-frame clones alone and is incomplete. Among tens of thousands of clones listed, roughly four fifths were seen once. Remarks on this clone: Its matching antigen is unknown.

Germline trimming cut 6 bases from V and 8 bases from J; bases unmatched to any gene: 12. The CDR3 contains 14 residues. Germline lookup yields CDR1 MNHEY and CDR2 SVGAGI. The sequence was obtained from an adult with an advanced solid tumor such as melanoma, head and neck, liver or kidney cancer. The source material was CD4+ or CD8+ T cells sorted from blood, sampled in a trial of the OX40 agonist ivuxolimab. The chain links TRBV6-5 to TRBJ1-2, with TRBD1 identical over 7 bases. CDR3 region: CASRTGNSFGGYTF. The CDR3 nucleotides read TGTGCCAGCAGGACAGGGAATTCATTCGGGGGCTACACCTTC.